The clone carrying this T cell receptor (beta chain) was counted only a few times. The data derive from a study of blood T cell repertoires in COVID-19. In the study overall: Collection of acute and convalescent COVID-19 samples took place in the United States, Italy and Spain. T cells, B-cell-depleted T cells, or PBMCs supplied cDNA or gDNA.

Libraries were prepared by immunoSEQ multiplex PCR; TCRdb keeps only in-frame clonotypes and omits some of them. Here the sample spans under 250,000 clones, approximately 82% being singletons. The CDR3 consists of 17 residues. Trimming pared 2 bases from V and 3 bases from J, leaving 17 bases between. Germline CDR1 SGHAT, CDR2 FQNNGV. This TCR was recovered from a woman aged 40 to 50 with acute or convalescent COVID-19. The sequencing input was peripheral blood. The chain combines TRBV11-2 with TRBJ1-3, with TRBD1 as a possible D gene (6 bases). The CDR3 protein is CASSLPGQGLGGNTIYF. The DNA for the CDR3 is TGTGCCAGCAGCTTACCGGGGCAGGGGTTGGGTGGAAACACCATATATTTT.